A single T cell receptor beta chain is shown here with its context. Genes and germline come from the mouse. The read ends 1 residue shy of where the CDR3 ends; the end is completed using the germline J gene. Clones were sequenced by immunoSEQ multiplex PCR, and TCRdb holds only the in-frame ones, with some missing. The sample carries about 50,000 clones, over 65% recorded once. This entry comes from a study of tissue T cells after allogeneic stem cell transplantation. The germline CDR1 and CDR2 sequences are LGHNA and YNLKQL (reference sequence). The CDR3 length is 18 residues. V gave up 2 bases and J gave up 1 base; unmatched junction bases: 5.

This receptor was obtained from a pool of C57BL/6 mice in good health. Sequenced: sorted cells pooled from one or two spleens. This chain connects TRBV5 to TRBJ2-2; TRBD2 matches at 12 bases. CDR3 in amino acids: CASSQQTGGARNTGQLYF. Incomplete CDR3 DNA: TGTGCCAGCAGCCAACAGACTGGGGGGGCGCGAAACACCGGGCAGCTCTAC.